This is a list of T cell receptor beta chains from one sample in a study of response to subunit inactivated influenza vaccine. TCRdb analysed the RT-PCR reads with MiXCR anew, one entry per CDR3 protein. The table lists a few hundred thousand distinct CDR3 sequences, roughly 10% of them singletons. This sample was shared with a second study, whose subject was T cells expressing NK-cell markers.

The sequencing here drew on PBMCs from blood, taken on the day of vaccination. The receptor source for this set is a man aged 45-60 years who received an inactivated influenza vaccine. Both conserved end residues are part of each CDR3. The order of the fields is CDR3 length, J gene, clone size, D gene, V gene, CDR3 protein, CDR3 DNA. D genes are given only for firm matches. Only part of the rows carry a size: once, few, many, or a class if the clone is expanded.

CDR3 length: 14
J gene: TRBJ2-7
clone size: few
D gene: TRBD1
V gene: TRBV15
CDR3 protein: CATSTRDRFHEQYF
CDR3 DNA: TGTGCCACCAGTACCCGGGACAGGTTCCACGAGCAGTACTTC

CDR3 length: 11
J gene: TRBJ1-1
clone size: few
D gene: .
V gene: TRBV29-1
CDR3 protein: CSVVGGTEAFF
CDR3 DNA: TGCAGCGTTGTTGGCGGCACTGAAGCTTTCTTT

CDR3 length: 15
J gene: TRBJ2-7
clone size: many
D gene: .
V gene: TRBV20-1
CDR3 protein: CSAPEMTSLSYEQYF
CDR3 DNA: TGCAGTGCCCCGGAGATGACTTCCCTCTCCTACGAGCAGTACTTC

CDR3 length: 13
J gene: TRBJ1-2
clone size: .
D gene: .
V gene: TRBV24-1
CDR3 protein: CATSVYIHYGYTF
CDR3 DNA: TGTGCCACCAGTGTCTACATCCACTATGGCTACACCTTC

CDR3 length: 13
J gene: TRBJ2-7
clone size: few
D gene: TRBD1
V gene: TRBV29-1
CDR3 protein: CSAGIGQGYEQYF
CDR3 DNA: TGCAGCGCCGGTATAGGACAGGGCTACGAGCAGTACTTC

CDR3 length: 15
J gene: TRBJ1-2
clone size: few
D gene: .
V gene: TRBV20-1
CDR3 protein: CSARSRGGRSYGYTF
CDR3 DNA: TGCAGTGCTAGAAGTCGGGGGGGACGGTCCTATGGCTACACCTTC

CDR3 length: 19
J gene: TRBJ1-4
clone size: few
D gene: TRBD1
V gene: TRBV4-3
CDR3 protein: CASSQDLGPQGADLAKLFF
CDR3 DNA: TGCGCCAGCAGCCAAGATCTAGGACCGCAGGGGGCCGACCTGGCAAAACTGTTTTTT

CDR3 length: 15
J gene: TRBJ2-3
clone size: .
D gene: .
V gene: TRBV4-3
CDR3 protein: CASSQTRGRGDTQSF
CDR3 DNA: TGCGCCAGCAGCCAAACGAGGGGCCGTGGAGATACGCAGTCTTTT

CDR3 length: 12
J gene: TRBJ1-4
clone size: .
D gene: .
V gene: TRBV11-2
CDR3 protein: CASSRILEKLFF
CDR3 DNA: TGTGCCAGCAGCCGAATCTTGGAAAAACTGTTTTTT

CDR3 length: 15
J gene: TRBJ2-3
clone size: .
D gene: TRBD2
V gene: TRBV7-2
CDR3 protein: CASNSSGDDTDTQYF
CDR3 DNA: TGTGCCAGCAATTCAAGCGGGGACGACACAGATACGCAGTATTTT

CDR3 length: 15
J gene: TRBJ1-5
clone size: few
D gene: .
V gene: TRBV12-3/TRBV12-4
CDR3 protein: CASSHTLNVNQPQHF
CDR3 DNA: TGTGCCAGCAGTCACACCCTTAACGTTAATCAGCCCCAGCATTTT

CDR3 length: 17
J gene: TRBJ2-3
clone size: few
D gene: TRBD2
V gene: TRBV6-1
CDR3 protein: CASRPPKTSGARDTQYF
CDR3 DNA: TGTGCCAGCAGACCACCCAAGACTAGCGGGGCCCGGGATACGCAGTATTTT

CDR3 length: 18
J gene: TRBJ2-7
clone size: .
D gene: TRBD2
V gene: TRBV12-3/TRBV12-4
CDR3 protein: CASSLGGRTSGGSYEQYF
CDR3 DNA: TGTGCCAGCAGTTTAGGGGGAAGGACTAGCGGGGGCTCCTACGAGCAGTACTTC

CDR3 length: 15
J gene: TRBJ1-1
clone size: .
D gene: TRBD1
V gene: TRBV12-3/TRBV12-4
CDR3 protein: CASSLQGAVNTEAFF
CDR3 DNA: TGTGCCAGCAGTTTACAGGGGGCGGTGAACACTGAAGCTTTCTTT

CDR3 length: 13
J gene: TRBJ1-2
clone size: few
D gene: .
V gene: TRBV2
CDR3 protein: CASSEAPGLGYTF
CDR3 DNA: TGTGCCAGCAGTGAAGCGCCAGGATTGGGCTACACCTTC

CDR3 length: 14
J gene: TRBJ1-5
clone size: few
D gene: TRBD1
V gene: TRBV28
CDR3 protein: CASNAGQANQPQHF
CDR3 DNA: TGTGCCAGCAACGCCGGACAGGCCAATCAGCCCCAGCATTTT

CDR3 length: 14
J gene: TRBJ2-7
clone size: many
D gene: .
V gene: TRBV12-3/TRBV12-4
CDR3 protein: CASSFGGGGYEQYF
CDR3 DNA: TGTGCCAGCAGTTTTGGTGGGGGTGGCTACGAGCAGTACTTC

CDR3 length: 15
J gene: TRBJ2-7
clone size: .
D gene: TRBD1
V gene: TRBV7-9
CDR3 protein: CASRPTGASSYEQYF
CDR3 DNA: TGTGCCAGCAGACCGACAGGGGCAAGCTCCTACGAGCAGTACTTC

CDR3 length: 14
J gene: TRBJ1-1
clone size: .
D gene: .
V gene: TRBV5-1
CDR3 protein: CASSLVGFDTEAFF
CDR3 DNA: TGCGCCAGCAGCTTGGTTGGGTTTGACACTGAAGCTTTCTTT

CDR3 length: 15
J gene: TRBJ2-3
clone size: .
D gene: TRBD2
V gene: TRBV11-1
CDR3 protein: CAISFGLAGVNTQYF
CDR3 DNA: TGTGCCATCAGCTTCGGGCTAGCGGGAGTGAATACGCAGTATTTT

CDR3 length: 15
J gene: TRBJ1-4
clone size: .
D gene: TRBD1
V gene: TRBV11-2
CDR3 protein: CASSWSGTGVEKLFF
CDR3 DNA: TGTGCCAGCAGCTGGTCCGGGACAGGGGTTGAAAAACTGTTTTTT

CDR3 length: 10
J gene: TRBJ2-7
clone size: few
D gene: .
V gene: TRBV7-6
CDR3 protein: CASSLVEQYF
CDR3 DNA: TGTGCCAGCAGCTTAGTCGAGCAGTACTTC

CDR3 length: 16
J gene: TRBJ2-1
clone size: many
D gene: TRBD2
V gene: TRBV20-1
CDR3 protein: CSAQPLGEGLYNEQFF
CDR3 DNA: TGCAGTGCCCAGCCCTTAGGGGAGGGCCTATACAATGAGCAGTTCTTC

CDR3 length: 16
J gene: TRBJ2-7
clone size: few
D gene: TRBD2
V gene: TRBV5-5
CDR3 protein: CASRIGPGTSVYEQYF
CDR3 DNA: TGTGCCAGCAGGATTGGGCCAGGGACTAGCGTCTACGAGCAGTACTTC

CDR3 length: 16
J gene: TRBJ2-3
clone size: few
D gene: TRBD2
V gene: TRBV18
CDR3 protein: CASSPPTSLSTDTQYF
CDR3 DNA: TGTGCCAGCTCACCACCGACTAGCCTCTCGACAGATACGCAGTATTTT

CDR3 length: 15
J gene: TRBJ1-2
clone size: many
D gene: .
V gene: TRBV4-2
CDR3 protein: CASSQGGLFRYGYTF
CDR3 DNA: TGTGCCAGCAGCCAAGGAGGACTTTTCCGATATGGCTACACCTTC

CDR3 length: 16
J gene: TRBJ1-1
clone size: many
D gene: .
V gene: TRBV5-1
CDR3 protein: CASSIGTGIRGTEAFF
CDR3 DNA: TGCGCCAGCAGCATCGGGACTGGGATTCGTGGCACTGAAGCTTTCTTT

CDR3 length: 12
J gene: TRBJ1-2
clone size: .
D gene: .
V gene: TRBV20-1
CDR3 protein: CSAGLSNYGYTF
CDR3 DNA: TGCAGTGCCGGATTATCTAACTATGGCTACACCTTC